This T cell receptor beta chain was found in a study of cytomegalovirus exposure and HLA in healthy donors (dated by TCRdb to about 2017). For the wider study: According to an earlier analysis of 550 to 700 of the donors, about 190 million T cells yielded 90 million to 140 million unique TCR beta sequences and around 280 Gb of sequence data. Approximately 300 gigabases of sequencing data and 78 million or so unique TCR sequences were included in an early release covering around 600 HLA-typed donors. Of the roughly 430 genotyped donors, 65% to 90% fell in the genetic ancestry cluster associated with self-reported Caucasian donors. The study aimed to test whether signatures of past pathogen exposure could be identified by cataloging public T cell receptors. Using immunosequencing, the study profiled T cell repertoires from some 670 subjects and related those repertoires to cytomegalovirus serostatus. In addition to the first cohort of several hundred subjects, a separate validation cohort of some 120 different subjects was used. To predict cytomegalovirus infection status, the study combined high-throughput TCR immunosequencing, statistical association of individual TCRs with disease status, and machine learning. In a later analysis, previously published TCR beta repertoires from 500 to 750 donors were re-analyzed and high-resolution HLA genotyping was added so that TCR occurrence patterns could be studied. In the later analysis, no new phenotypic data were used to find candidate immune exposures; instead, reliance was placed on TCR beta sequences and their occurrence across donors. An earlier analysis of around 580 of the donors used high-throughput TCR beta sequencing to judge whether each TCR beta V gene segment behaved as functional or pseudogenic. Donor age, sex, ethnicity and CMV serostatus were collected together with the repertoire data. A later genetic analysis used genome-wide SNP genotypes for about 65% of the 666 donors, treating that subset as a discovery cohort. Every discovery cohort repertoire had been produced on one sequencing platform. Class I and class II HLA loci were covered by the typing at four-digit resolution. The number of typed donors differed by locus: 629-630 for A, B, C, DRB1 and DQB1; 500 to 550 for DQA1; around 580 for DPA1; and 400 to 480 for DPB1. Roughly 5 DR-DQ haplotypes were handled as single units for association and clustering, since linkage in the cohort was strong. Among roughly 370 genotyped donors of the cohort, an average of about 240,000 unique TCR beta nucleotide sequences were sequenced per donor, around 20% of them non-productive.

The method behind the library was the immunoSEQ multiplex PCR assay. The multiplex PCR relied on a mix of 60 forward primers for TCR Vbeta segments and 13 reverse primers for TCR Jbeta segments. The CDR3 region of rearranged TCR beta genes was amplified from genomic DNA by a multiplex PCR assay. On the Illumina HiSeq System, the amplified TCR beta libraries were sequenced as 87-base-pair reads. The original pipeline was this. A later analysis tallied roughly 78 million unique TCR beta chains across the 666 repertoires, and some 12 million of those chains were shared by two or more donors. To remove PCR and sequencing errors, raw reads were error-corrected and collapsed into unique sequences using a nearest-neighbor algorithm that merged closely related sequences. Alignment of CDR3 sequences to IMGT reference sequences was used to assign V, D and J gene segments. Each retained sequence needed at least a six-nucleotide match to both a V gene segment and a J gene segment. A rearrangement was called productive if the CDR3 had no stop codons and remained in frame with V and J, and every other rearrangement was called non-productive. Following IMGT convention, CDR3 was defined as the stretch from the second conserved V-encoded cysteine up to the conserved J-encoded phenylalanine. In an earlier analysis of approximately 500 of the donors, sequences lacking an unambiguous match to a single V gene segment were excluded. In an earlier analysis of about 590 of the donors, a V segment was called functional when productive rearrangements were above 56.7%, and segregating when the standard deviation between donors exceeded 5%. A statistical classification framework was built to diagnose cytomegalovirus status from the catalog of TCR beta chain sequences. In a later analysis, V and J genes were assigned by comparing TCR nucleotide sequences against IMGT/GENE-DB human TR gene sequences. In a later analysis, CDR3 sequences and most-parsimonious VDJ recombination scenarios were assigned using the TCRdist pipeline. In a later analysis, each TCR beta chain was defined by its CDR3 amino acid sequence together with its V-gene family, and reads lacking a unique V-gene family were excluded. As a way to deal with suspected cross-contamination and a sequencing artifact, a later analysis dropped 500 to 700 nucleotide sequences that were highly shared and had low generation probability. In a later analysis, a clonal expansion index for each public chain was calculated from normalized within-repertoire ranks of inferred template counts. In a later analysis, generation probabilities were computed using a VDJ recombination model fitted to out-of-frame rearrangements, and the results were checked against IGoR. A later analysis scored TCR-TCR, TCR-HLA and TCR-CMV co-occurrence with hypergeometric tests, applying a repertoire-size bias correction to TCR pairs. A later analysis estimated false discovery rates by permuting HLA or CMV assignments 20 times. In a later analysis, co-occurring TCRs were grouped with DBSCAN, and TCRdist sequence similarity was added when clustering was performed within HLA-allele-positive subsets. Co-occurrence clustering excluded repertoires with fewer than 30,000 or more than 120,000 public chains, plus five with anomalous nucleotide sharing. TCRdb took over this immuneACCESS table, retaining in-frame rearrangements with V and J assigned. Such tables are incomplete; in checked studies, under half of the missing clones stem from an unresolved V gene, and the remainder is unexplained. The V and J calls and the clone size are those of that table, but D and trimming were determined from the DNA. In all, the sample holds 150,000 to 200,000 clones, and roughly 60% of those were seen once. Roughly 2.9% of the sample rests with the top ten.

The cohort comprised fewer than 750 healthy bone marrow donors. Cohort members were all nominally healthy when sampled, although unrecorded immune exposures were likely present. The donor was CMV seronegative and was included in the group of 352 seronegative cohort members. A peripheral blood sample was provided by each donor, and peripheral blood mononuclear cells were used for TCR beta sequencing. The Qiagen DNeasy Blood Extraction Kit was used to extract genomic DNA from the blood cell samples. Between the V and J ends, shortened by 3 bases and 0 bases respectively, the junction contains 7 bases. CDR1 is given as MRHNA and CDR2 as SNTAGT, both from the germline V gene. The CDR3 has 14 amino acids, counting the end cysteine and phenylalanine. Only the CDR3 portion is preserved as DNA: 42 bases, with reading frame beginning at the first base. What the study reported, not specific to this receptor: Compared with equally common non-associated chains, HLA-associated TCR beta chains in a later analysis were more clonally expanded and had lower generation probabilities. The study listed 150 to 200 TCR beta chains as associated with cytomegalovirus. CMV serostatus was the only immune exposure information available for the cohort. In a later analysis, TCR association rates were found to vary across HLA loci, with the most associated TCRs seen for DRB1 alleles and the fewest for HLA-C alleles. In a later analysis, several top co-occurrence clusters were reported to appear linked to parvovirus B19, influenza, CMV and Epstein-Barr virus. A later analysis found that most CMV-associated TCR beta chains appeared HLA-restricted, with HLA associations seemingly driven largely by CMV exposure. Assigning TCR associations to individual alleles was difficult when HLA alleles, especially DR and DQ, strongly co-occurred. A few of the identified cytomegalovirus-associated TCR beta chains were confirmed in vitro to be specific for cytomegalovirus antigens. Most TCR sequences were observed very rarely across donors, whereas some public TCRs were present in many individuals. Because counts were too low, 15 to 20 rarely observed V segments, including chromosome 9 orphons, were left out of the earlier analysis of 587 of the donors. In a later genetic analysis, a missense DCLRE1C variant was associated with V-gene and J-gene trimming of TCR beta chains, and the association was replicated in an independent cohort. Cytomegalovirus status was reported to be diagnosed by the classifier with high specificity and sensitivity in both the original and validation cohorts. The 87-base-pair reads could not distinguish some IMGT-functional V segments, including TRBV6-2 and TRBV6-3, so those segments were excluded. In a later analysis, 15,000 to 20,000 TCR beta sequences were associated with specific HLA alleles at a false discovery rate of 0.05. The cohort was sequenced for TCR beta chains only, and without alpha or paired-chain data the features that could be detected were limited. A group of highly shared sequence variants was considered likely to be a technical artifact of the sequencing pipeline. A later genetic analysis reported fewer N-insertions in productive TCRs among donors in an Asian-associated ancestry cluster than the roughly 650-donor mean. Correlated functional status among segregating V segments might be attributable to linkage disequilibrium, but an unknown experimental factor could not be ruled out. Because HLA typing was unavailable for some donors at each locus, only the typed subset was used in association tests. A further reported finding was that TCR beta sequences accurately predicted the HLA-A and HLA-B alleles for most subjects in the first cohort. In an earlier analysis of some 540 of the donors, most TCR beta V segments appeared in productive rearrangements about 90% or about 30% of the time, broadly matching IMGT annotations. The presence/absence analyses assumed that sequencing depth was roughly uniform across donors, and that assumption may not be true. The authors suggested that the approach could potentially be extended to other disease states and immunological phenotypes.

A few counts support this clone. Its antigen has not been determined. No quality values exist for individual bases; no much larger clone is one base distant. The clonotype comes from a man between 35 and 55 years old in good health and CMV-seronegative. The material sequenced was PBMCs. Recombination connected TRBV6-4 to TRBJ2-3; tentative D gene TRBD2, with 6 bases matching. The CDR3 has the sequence CASSEGTSTDTQYF. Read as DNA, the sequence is TGTGCCAGCAGTGAGGGGACTAGCACAGATACGCAGTATTTT.